The 9 T cell receptor beta chains in this list originate from one sample, sequenced in a study of vaccination effects on CD4 cells after COVID-19. Once cultured for nine to ten days, the cells underwent separation to obtain CD4+ T cells. The person acquired a PCR-confirmed SARS-CoV-2 infection between March and December 2020. Two-dose BNT162b2 or mRNA-1273 vaccination was given to participants. These receptors have no identified antigens. The table came from immunoSEQ multiplex PCR; TCRdb's copy has only in-frame clones and leaves some out. The table lists 50,000 or so clones, around 80% of them singletons. Specimen: CD4+ T cells from PBMCs cultured without peptide, collected after COVID-19 vaccination. The receptors derive from a human donor who had a prior SARS-CoV-2 infection.

The chain couples TRBV9 to TRBJ1-1, with D unclear. The germline V gene encodes CDR1 SGDLS and CDR2 YYNGEE. The CDR3 is made up of 14 amino acids. V lost 0 bases to trimming and J lost 4 bases, with 10 bases between them. CDR3 amino acids: CASSVGPQRTEAFF. The CDR3 DNA follows: TGTGCCAGCAGCGTAGGTCCCCAGCGCACTGAAGCTTTCTTT.

This clone was found a few times. The chain couples TRBV3-1 (or the pseudogene TRBV3-2) to TRBJ2-1; weak D call: TRBD2 (6 bases). The germline gives CDR1 LGHDT, CDR2 YNNKEL (reference sequence). Trimming removed 5 bases at V and 7 bases at J, with 18 bases between. The CDR3 runs 15 residues. This CDR3 reads CASSRIGLARNEQFF. The CDR3 DNA reads as TGTGCCAGCAGCAGGATCGGGCTAGCGCGGAATGAGCAGTTCTTC.

V and J are TRBV29-1 and TRBJ2-5, with TRBD2 matching over 13 bases. Germline V CDR1 and CDR2: SQVTM, ANQGSEA. The CDR3 contains 14 residues. Trimming removed 6 bases from V and 5 bases from J; junction bases left unmatched: 6. The DNA for the CDR3 is TGCAGCGTGGACGGGACTAGCGGGACCGAGACCCAGTACTTC. Translating it yields CSVDGTSGTETQYF. Complete variable domain (other parts from reference TRBV29-1 and TRBJ2-5): SAVISQKPSRDICQRGTSLTIQCQVDSQVTMMFWYRQQPGQSLTLIATANQGSEATYESGFVIDKFPISRPNLTFSTLTVSNMSPEDSSIYLCSVDGTSGTETQYFGPGTRLLVL.

The chain has TRBV11-2 and TRBJ1-1; 8 bases fit TRBD1. Germline CDR1 reads SGHAT; CDR2 reads FQNNGV. The CDR3 sequence is 13 residues long. V trimming: 4 bases; J trimming: 7 bases; junction bases outside the gene matches: 5. CDR3 coding DNA: TGTGCCAGCAGCTCGGGGACAGGACTTGAAGCTTTCTTT. It translates to CASSSGTGLEAFF.

The J gene is TRBJ2-3, the V gene TRBV6-2 or TRBV6-3; TRBD2 matches 15 bases. Germline V lookup: CDR1 MNHEY, CDR2 SVGEGT. The V and J ends lost 2 bases and 2 bases, in that order; junction bases with no gene match: 5. The CDR3 is made up of 18 amino acids. CDR3 DNA sequence: TGTGCCAGCAGTTACCGAAGGACTAGCGGGAGGGCCACAGATACGCAGTATTTT. It translates to CASSYRRTSGRATDTQYF.

The rearrangement joins TRBV7-9 to TRBJ1-2; the D is unclear. The CDR3 has 12 residues. The germline V and J ends were trimmed by 5 bases and 1 base, with 5 bases remaining between them. The V gene's germline CDR1 is SEHNR and CDR2 FQNEAQ (reference sequence). The CDR3 spells CASSGINYGYTF. The CDR3 nucleotides are TGTGCCAGCAGCGGGATTAACTATGGCTACACCTTC. The full variable domain, with the rest looked up from reference TRBV7-9 and TRBJ1-2, is DTGVSQNPRHKITKRGQNVTFRCDPISEHNRLYWYRQTLGQGPEFLTYFQNEAQLEKSRLLSDRFSAERPKGSFSTLEIQRTEQGDSAMYLCASSGINYGYTFGSGTRLTVV.

The chain links TRBV2 to TRBJ2-3; D gene ambiguous. CDR3 length: 13 amino acids. V lost 1 base to trimming and J lost 3 bases, with 5 bases between them. Germline CDR1 reads SNHLY; CDR2 reads FYNNEI. CDR3 residues: CASSEGPTDTQYF. As DNA, the CDR3 is TGTGCCAGCAGTGAAGGCCCAACAGATACGCAGTATTTT.

The genes are TRBV5-4 and TRBJ2-1; 13 positions agree with TRBD2. Germline V gives CDR1 SGHNT, CDR2 YYREEE (reference sequence). With 3 bases clipped from V and 8 bases from J, the junction kept 5 bases outside the gene matches. The CDR3 loop spans 15 amino acids. The CDR3 region has the DNA TGTGCCAGCAGCTCCGGACTAGCGGGAGCTGATGAGCAGTTCTTC. Its translation: CASSSGLAGADEQFF.

The chain joins TRBV5-1 to TRBJ2-3; 7 bases are shared with TRBD1. V was clipped by 5 bases and J by 6 bases; unmatched bases: 6. CDR3 length: 13 residues. Germline lookup yields CDR1 SGHRS and CDR2 YFSETQ. The CDR3 loop reads CASRDQGVDTQYF. The CDR3, as DNA: TGCGCCAGCAGGGATCAGGGGGTGGATACGCAGTATTTT.